The sequence of this T cell receptor (beta chain) was determined in a study of blood T cell repertoires in COVID-19. Germline V CDR1 and CDR2: ENHRY, SYGVKD. After removal of 6 bases from V and 8 bases from J, the junction contained 7 bases not matched to a gene. This CDR3 spans 13 amino acids. The table came from immunoSEQ multiplex PCR; TCRdb's copy has only in-frame clones and leaves some out. Of about 370,000 clones in the sample, roughly 90% were seen once. Sequenced material: peripheral blood. The chain has TRBV10-3 and TRBJ1-2; the match to TRBD1 covers 9 bases. This clonotype originated in a woman in her 30s with COVID-19, enrolled during active disease. The CDR3 nucleotides read TGTGCCATCAGCTGGGACAGGGACAAGGGCTACACCTTC. This encodes CAISWDRDKGYTF.